This TCR beta chain was recorded in a study of monozygotic twins with inflammatory bowel disease. Germline V CDR1 and CDR2: MNHNS, SASEGT. The CDR3 is 16 amino acids. TCRdb re-called the 5' RACE reads; every CDR3 protein appears as one record, without DNA. The table lists 150,000 to 200,000 distinct CDR3 sequences. Sample: blood. The V gene is TRBV6-1, the J gene TRBJ1-6; checking the TCRdb D call of TRBD1 is not possible without DNA. The receptor was derived from a human donor with ulcerative colitis or Crohn's disease, or a healthy co-twin of an affected twin (not recorded which). The CDR3: CASILAGTNYNSPLHF.